The T cell receptor (beta chain) described here comes from a study of blood T cell repertoires in COVID-19. At the level of the study: Specimens from acute and convalescent COVID-19 originated in the United States, Italy and Spain. PBMCs, B-cell-depleted T cells, or T cells provided the cDNA or gDNA that made up the material.

The repertoire was sequenced with immunoSEQ multiplex PCR; TCRdb's copy has only in-frame clones and lacks some. The sample shows some 300,000 clones, around 86% of them seen only once. The count of this clone is one. This CDR3 is 14 amino acids long. Trimming cost V 6 bases and J 2 bases, with 13 bases left between them. CDR1 is ENHRY and CDR2 is SYGVKD in the germline V gene. Clinical history reported by participants formed the basis on which cohorts were assigned. The source is a young man who had recovered from COVID-19. The rearrangement uses TRBV10-3 and TRBJ1-1, with a tentative D call TRBD1 (6 bases). Sequencing used PBMCs or T cells enriched from blood (not recorded which). CDR3 sequence (DNA): TGTGCCATCAGCCTGACAGGAGGCAACACTGAAGCTTTCTTT. Its translation: CAISLTGGNTEAFF.